These 30 T cell receptor beta chains were all obtained from the same sample, sequenced in a study of Ad26.COV2.S vaccination and SARS-CoV-2 variants (dated by TCRdb to the early 2020s). Libraries were built with the immunoSEQ multiplex PCR assay. TCRdb retrieved this table from immuneACCESS and kept in-frame rearrangements only. Not all clones are present; in checked studies, unresolved V genes account for under half, and no reason is known for the remainder. This sample is represented by approximately 480,000 clones; approximately 88% of them were singletons. The ten largest clones capture around 13% of the sample. The treatment or condition tag for this specimen amounts to: roughly 20 received Ad26.COV2.S at low or high dose, single or two shots; about 5 received placebo; per-sample allocation not given. Repertoires of vaccine and placebo recipients were sequenced from samples taken on day 63 after the first injection.

Sequenced material: peripheral blood, taken in a trial of Ad26.COV2.S vaccine versus placebo. The receptors stem from a person between 18 and 59 years old who received the Ad26.COV2.S COVID-19 vaccine or a placebo.

The chain uses TRBV18 and TRBJ1-2; 8 bases match TRBD1. Per germline, CDR1 KGHSH and CDR2 LQKENI. V trimming: 1 base; J trimming: 4 bases; junction bases outside the gene matches: 5. CDR3 length: 15 amino acids. The CDR3 spells CASSPRNRGGYGYTF. The CDR3 DNA reads TGTGCCAGCTCACCACGGAACAGGGGGGGCTATGGCTACACCTTC.

This rearrangement joins TRBV9 to TRBJ2-1; D is unresolved. Between the trimmed V and J ends, which lost 0 bases and 3 bases, there was a span of 7 bases. This CDR3 region has 14 residues. CDR1 and CDR2 from the germline V gene are SGDLS and YYNGEE. The CDR3 nucleotides are TGTGCCAGCAGCGTAGAAACACTCTACAATGAGCAGTTCTTC. It yields the protein CASSVETLYNEQFF.

This clone was observed a few times. CDR3 residues: CASSFGQGTYEQYF. CDR3 nucleotide sequence: TGTGCCAGCAGCTTTGGACAGGGTACCTACGAGCAGTACTTC. The genes are TRBV5-6 and TRBJ2-7, with 8 bases identical to TRBD1. Germline V gives CDR1 SGHDT, CDR2 YYEEEE. V lost 2 bases to trimming and J lost 2 bases; unmatched junction nucleotides: 3. There are 14 residues in the CDR3.

The CDR3 spells CASSAPPLGASNEKLFF. The CDR3 DNA follows: TGTGCCAGCAGCGCCCCCCCGTTGGGGGCCTCTAATGAAAAACTGTTTTTT. The J gene is TRBJ1-4, the V gene TRBV7-9, with a possible D match to TRBD1 (6 bases). The length of the CDR3 is 17 residues. Per germline, CDR1 SEHNR and CDR2 FQNEAQ (reference sequence). Trimming stripped 5 bases from V and 3 bases from J, with 19 bases between. Using reference TRBV7-9 and TRBJ1-4 for the parts outside the CDR3, the full variable domain is DTGVSQNPRHKITKRGQNVTFRCDPISEHNRLYWYRQTLGQGPEFLTYFQNEAQLEKSRLLSDRFSAERPKGSFSTLEIQRTEQGDSAMYLCASSAPPLGASNEKLFFGSGTQLSVL.

This chain uses TRBV5-1 with TRBJ2-1, with a weak D call TRBD1 (7 bases). Looked up from germline, CDR1 is SGHRS and CDR2 is YFSETQ. This CDR3 is built from 16 residues. Trimming pared 0 bases from V and 2 bases from J, leaving 12 bases between. The CDR3 is CASSLGQGGPYNEQFF. Here the CDR3 DNA reads TGCGCCAGCAGCTTGGGGCAGGGGGGCCCCTACAATGAGCAGTTCTTC. Full variable domain (rest looked up from reference TRBV5-1 and TRBJ2-1): KAGVTQTPRYLIKTRGQQVTLSCSPISGHRSVSWYQQTPGQGLQFLFEYFSETQRNKGNFPGRFSGRQFSNSRSEMNVSTLELGDSALYLCASSLGQGGPYNEQFFGPGTRLTVL.

The J gene is TRBJ1-1, the V gene TRBV19; 7 bases agree with TRBD1. Germline values: CDR1 LNHDA, CDR2 SQIVND (reference sequence). The CDR3 length is 15 residues. Losses at the gene ends were 8 bases for V and 5 bases for J; bases not matched to a gene: 14. The chain's CDR3 is CASALVATGSTEAFF. The CDR3 coding sequence is TGTGCCAGTGCCTTGGTGGCGACAGGGAGTACTGAAGCTTTCTTT. Full variable domain (remainder filled in from reference TRBV19 and TRBJ1-1): DGGITQSPKYLFRKEGQNVTLSCEQNLNHDAMYWYRQDPGQGLRLIYYSQIVNDFQKGDIAEGYSVSREKKESFPLTVTSAQKNPTAFYLCASALVATGSTEAFFGQGTRLTVV.

The chain combines TRBV9 with TRBJ2-3, with D possibly being TRBD1 (6 bases). V shed 0 bases and J shed 0 bases, with 11 bases lying between them. Looked up from germline, CDR1 is SGDLS and CDR2 is YYNGEE. CDR3 length: 16 amino acids. CDR3 nucleotide sequence: TGTGCCAGCAGCGTAGAGGGGGTGCCCAGCACAGATACGCAGTATTTT. Translated, it gives CASSVEGVPSTDTQYF.

J is TRBJ2-1 and V is TRBV6-2 or TRBV6-3; 13 bases match TRBD2. Germline CDR1 reads MNHEY; CDR2 reads SVGEGT. The CDR3 runs 13 residues. V gave up 4 bases and J gave up 13 bases; unmatched junction bases: 4. CDR3 sequence (DNA): TGTGCCAGCAGTTTCCGACTAGCGGGAGGCCAGTTCTTC. Amino acids: CASSFRLAGGQFF.

This clone was observed a few times. This rearrangement joins TRBV15 to TRBJ2-2; D might be TRBD1 or TRBD2, each matching 5 bases. Trimming removed 4 bases from V and 6 bases from J, with 15 bases in between. The germline gives CDR1 LNHNV, CDR2 YYDKDF (reference sequence). The CDR3 covers 15 residues. The CDR3 DNA reads TGTGCCACCAGCATCCAAGCCGGGGACGCCGGGGAGCTGTTTTTT. Residues: CATSIQAGDAGELFF.

The J gene is TRBJ2-7, the V gene TRBV4-1, with 8 bases that match TRBD1. Germline assignment: CDR1 MGHRA and CDR2 YSYEKL. The CDR3 sequence is 15 residues long. V shed 1 base and J 1 base; nucleotides not matched to a gene: 3. Here the CDR3 reads CASSQVQGASYEQYF. CDR3 DNA: TGCGCCAGCAGCCAAGTTCAGGGGGCATCCTACGAGCAGTACTTC.

This clone has just one count. This chain uses TRBV24-1 with TRBJ2-3; D is uncertain. The CDR3 is 16 residues long. V dropped 3 bases and J dropped 2 bases, with 14 bases sitting between them. From germline, CDR1 is KGHDR and CDR2 SFDVKD. The CDR3 sequence is CATSDPQSANTDTQYF. The CDR3 DNA reads as TGTGCCACCAGTGATCCTCAAAGCGCGAACACAGATACGCAGTATTTT.

V usage is TRBV6-6 and J usage is TRBJ2-4; weak D call: TRBD2 (6 bases). Per the germline V gene, CDR1 is MNHNY and CDR2 is SVGAGI (reference sequence). The V and J ends lost 6 bases and 5 bases respectively, with 17 bases between them. There are 15 residues in the CDR3. As DNA, the CDR3 is TGTGCCAGCAGAGGCACTAGCTTCGGCGAAAACATTCAGTACTTC. It codes for CASRGTSFGENIQYF.

The DNA for the CDR3 is TGTGCCAGCAGCTCAGGATTAACAGGGGGCGCATCGAACACTGAAGCTTTCTTT. This gives the protein CASSSGLTGGASNTEAFF. The gene calls are TRBV5-4 and TRBJ1-1; 9 bases are shared with TRBD1. V lost 3 bases and J lost 1; bases outside the gene matches: 13. From germline, CDR1 is SGHNT and CDR2 YYREEE (reference sequence). The CDR3 contains 18 residues.

The chain has TRBV5-5 and TRBJ2-7; no clear D. The CDR3 has 12 amino acids. The germline V gene encodes CDR1 SGHKS and CDR2 YYEKEE (reference sequence). V gave up 0 bases and J gave up 7 bases, with 8 bases separating them. CDR3 residues: CASSLELGEQYF. The DNA of the CDR3 is TGTGCCAGCAGCTTGGAGTTGGGGGAGCAGTACTTC.

The chain uses TRBV27 and TRBJ2-2; 11 bases align to TRBD2. This CDR3 has 16 residues. Per the germline V gene, CDR1 is MNHEY and CDR2 is SMNVEV (reference sequence). V lost 3 bases and J lost 4; bases outside the gene matches: 4. The CDR3 DNA reads TGTGCCAGCAGTTTGATTAGCGGGAGGGCCACCGGGGAGCTGTTTTTT. As protein: CASSLISGRATGELFF.

The rearrangement uses TRBV9 and TRBJ1-3, with 9 bases aligning to TRBD1. The ends lost 4 bases at V and 3 bases at J; junction bases unmatched: 14. The germline CDR1 and CDR2 sequences are SGDLS and YYNGEE. CDR3 length equals 18 residues. The CDR3 sequence: CASSQTGTGLSFGNTIYF. The CDR3 DNA is TGTGCCAGCAGCCAAACCGGGACAGGGTTGAGCTTTGGAAACACCATATATTTT.

The chain couples TRBV11-2 to TRBJ2-4, with a tentative D call TRBD1 (7 bases). The germline V gene encodes CDR1 SGHAT and CDR2 FQNNGV. There are 14 residues in the CDR3. V was clipped by 4 bases and J by 8 bases, with 15 bases between them. The CDR3 nucleotides read TGTGCCAGCAGCTCAGGACTCAGGGGGGACATTCAGTACTTC. As protein: CASSSGLRGDIQYF.

As DNA, the CDR3 is TGTGCCAGCAGCCTAGGGACATATCGCTCTGGGGCCAACGTCCTGACTTTC. This encodes CASSLGTYRSGANVLTF. The chain uses TRBV27 and TRBJ2-6, with D tentatively TRBD1 (6 bases). V gave up 6 bases and J gave up 0 bases, with 15 bases separating them. The CDR3 contains 17 residues. Per the germline V gene, CDR1 is MNHEY and CDR2 is SMNVEV (reference sequence).

The chain couples TRBV7-3 to TRBJ2-3; 8 bases are a match to TRBD1. V shed 1 base and J 2 bases; nucleotides not matched to a gene: 2. The germline V gene encodes CDR1 SGHTA and CDR2 FQGTGA. This CDR3 is built from 15 residues. CDR3 coding DNA: TGTGCCAGCAGCTTAAGGGGACAGGACACAGATACGCAGTATTTT. Its protein is CASSLRGQDTDTQYF.

This clone has only a few counts. This sequence joins TRBV5-1 and TRBJ2-6, with D hard to call. CDR1 SGHRS and CDR2 YFSETQ come from the germline V gene. The CDR3 contains 16 residues. Trimming left V 3 bases short and J 1 base short, with 11 bases between. The CDR3 here is CASSSPVLSGANVLTF. Here the CDR3 DNA reads TGCGCCAGCAGCTCTCCCGTCCTGTCTGGGGCCAACGTCCTGACTTTC.

Note on this clone: An end of the junction does not agree with germline; a read error may underlie this. The chain couples TRBV7-3 to TRBJ1-6; D not certain. Germline V gene lookup returns CDR1 SGHTA and CDR2 FQGTGA. The CDR3 consists of 13 residues. This chain's CDR3 is CGSASSYNSPLHF. In DNA form, the CDR3 reads TGTGGCAGCGCGAGCTCCTATAATTCACCCCTCCACTTT.

The genes are TRBV6-6 and TRBJ2-1; D is ambiguous. Trimming shortened V by 3 bases and J by 5 bases, and 8 bases separated the two germline ends. Germline V gene data show CDR1 as MNHNY and CDR2 as SVGAGI (reference sequence). This CDR3 is built from 13 residues. The CDR3 DNA sequence: TGTGCCAGCAGTTATGCAGTGGACAATGAGCAGTTCTTC. Its translation is CASSYAVDNEQFF.

This clone was picked up one time. The V call is TRBV27, the J call TRBJ2-7; D is undetermined. This CDR3 has 11 amino acids. The V end lost 7 bases, the J end lost 6 bases, and 10 bases lay between the germline ends. Germline V CDR1 and CDR2: MNHEY, SMNVEV (reference sequence). The CDR3: CASNTPPEQYF. The CDR3 bases are TGTGCCAGCAACACCCCGCCCGAGCAGTACTTC.

This chain uses TRBV7-6 with TRBJ2-5; D may be TRBD1 (5 bases). V was trimmed by 5 bases and J by 3 bases, leaving 16 bases between them. This CDR3 has 15 residues. The V gene's germline CDR1 is SGHVS and CDR2 FNYEAQ. The CDR3 sequence: CASSLLGQGEETQYF. CDR3 nucleotides: TGTGCCAGCAGCCTCCTAGGGCAGGGCGAAGAGACCCAGTACTTC.

This clone has just a few counts. This chain connects TRBV30 to TRBJ1-6; D gene uncertain. From germline, CDR1 is GTSNPN and CDR2 SVGIG (reference sequence). The V gene lost 0 bases and the J gene lost 3 bases, with 6 bases spanning the gap. CDR3 length equals 14 residues. CDR3 sequence (DNA): TGTGCCTGGAGTGTAGAGGTCTATAATTCACCCCTCCACTTT. Protein product: CAWSVEVYNSPLHF. The whole variable domain, filled in from reference TRBV30 and TRBJ1-6, reads SQTIHQWPATLVQPVGSPLSLECTVEGTSNPNLYWYRQAAGRGLQLLFYSVGIGQISSEVPQNLSASRPQDRQFILSSKKLLLSDSGFYLCAWSVEVYNSPLHFGNGTRLTVT.

The V gene is TRBV13, the J gene TRBJ1-1, with D maybe TRBD1 (6 bases). Germline loops: CDR1 PRHDT, CDR2 FYEKMQ (reference sequence). This CDR3 spans 14 amino acids. Trimming cost V 2 bases and J 8 bases, with 15 bases left between them. The CDR3 DNA is TGTGCCAGCAGCTTAAGGGGGTTGACGGAGGAAGCTTTCTTT. Translated: CASSLRGLTEEAFF.

The J gene is TRBJ2-3, the V gene TRBV19, with D perhaps matching TRBD2 (6 bases). The germline V gene encodes CDR1 LNHDA and CDR2 SQIVND (reference sequence). Deletions cut 3 bases from V and 3 bases from J, with 13 bases between. The CDR3 sequence is 15 residues long. DNA for the CDR3: TGTGCCAGTAGTATCACGGGAGCGAGTACAGATACGCAGTATTTT. Residues: CASSITGASTDTQYF.

This clone was recorded a few times. The chain carries TRBV24-1 and TRBJ1-5; TRBD1 is a possible D gene (6 bases). Germline V lookup: CDR1 KGHDR, CDR2 SFDVKD. This CDR3 is 18 amino acids long. Trimming cost V 5 bases and J 0 bases, with 19 bases left between them. As DNA, the CDR3 is TGTGCCACCAGTGTCCCGGGACATCTACGGTATAGCAATCAGCCCCAGCATTTT. Translated: CATSVPGHLRYSNQPQHF.

A remark on this clone: This sample also contains other DNA sequences that code for the same CDR3. The V and J genes are TRBV9 and TRBJ2-7, with D maybe TRBD2 (6 bases). Trimming shortened V by 0 bases and J by 3 bases, and 7 bases separated the two germline ends. In germline, CDR1 is SGDLS, CDR2 YYNGEE. The CDR3 sequence is 13 residues long. The CDR3, as DNA: TGTGCCAGCAGCGTAGCCGGGAGCTACGAGCAGTACTTC. Its protein is CASSVAGSYEQYF.

The J gene is TRBJ1-5, the V gene TRBV28; D remains unclear. Germline CDR1 and CDR2: MDHEN and SYDVKM. V gave up 6 bases and J gave up 16 bases, with 19 bases separating them. The CDR3 runs 12 residues. The CDR3 spells CASSPPGRSRHF. As DNA, the CDR3 is TGTGCCAGCAGCCCCCCGGGGAGGTCTCGCCATTTT.